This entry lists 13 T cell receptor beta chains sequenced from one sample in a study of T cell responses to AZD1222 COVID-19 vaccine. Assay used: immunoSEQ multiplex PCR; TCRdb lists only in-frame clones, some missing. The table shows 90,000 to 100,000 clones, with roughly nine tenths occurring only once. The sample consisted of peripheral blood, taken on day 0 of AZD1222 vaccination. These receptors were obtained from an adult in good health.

The CDR3 spells CASTQGAFSPLHF. The DNA of the CDR3 is TGTGCCAGCACTCAGGGGGCATTTTCACCCCTCCACTTT. V is TRBV27 and J is TRBJ1-6; TRBD1 agrees at 8 bases. Trimming took 7 bases from V and 9 from J; bases not matched to a gene: 5. This CDR3 has 13 residues. Germline values: CDR1 MNHEY, CDR2 SMNVEV (reference sequence).

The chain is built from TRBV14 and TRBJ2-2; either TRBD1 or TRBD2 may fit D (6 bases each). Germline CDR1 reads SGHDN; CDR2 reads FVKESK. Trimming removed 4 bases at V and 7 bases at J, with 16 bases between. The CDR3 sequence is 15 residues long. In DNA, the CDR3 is TGTGCCAGCAGCCCCTTGGAGGGGGGACACGGGGAGCTGTTTTTT. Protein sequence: CASSPLEGGHGELFF. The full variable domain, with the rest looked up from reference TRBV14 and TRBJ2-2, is EAGVTQFPSHSVIEKGQTVTLRCDPISGHDNLYWYRRVMGKEIKFLLHFVKESKQDESGMPNNRFLAERTGGTYSTLKVQPAELEDSGVYFCASSPLEGGHGELFFGEGSRLTVL.

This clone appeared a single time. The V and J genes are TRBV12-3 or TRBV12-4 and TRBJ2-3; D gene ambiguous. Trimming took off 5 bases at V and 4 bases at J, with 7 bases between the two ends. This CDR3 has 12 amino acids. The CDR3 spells CASSPTADTQYF. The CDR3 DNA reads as TGTGCCAGCAGTCCAACGGCAGATACGCAGTATTTT.

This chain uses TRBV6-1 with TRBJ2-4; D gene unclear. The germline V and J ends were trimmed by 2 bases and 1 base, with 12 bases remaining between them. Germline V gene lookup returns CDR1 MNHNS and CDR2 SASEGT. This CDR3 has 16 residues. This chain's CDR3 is CASSEFRAMAKNIQYF. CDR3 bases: TGTGCCAGCAGTGAATTTCGGGCTATGGCCAAAAACATTCAGTACTTC.

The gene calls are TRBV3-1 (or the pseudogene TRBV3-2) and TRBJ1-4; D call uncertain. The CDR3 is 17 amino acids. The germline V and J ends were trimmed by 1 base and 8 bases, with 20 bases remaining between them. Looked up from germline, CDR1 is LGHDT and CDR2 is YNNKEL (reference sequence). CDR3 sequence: CASSQVLSAGRGEKLFF. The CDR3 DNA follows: TGTGCCAGCAGCCAAGTCCTTTCGGCAGGCCGGGGAGAAAAACTGTTTTTT.

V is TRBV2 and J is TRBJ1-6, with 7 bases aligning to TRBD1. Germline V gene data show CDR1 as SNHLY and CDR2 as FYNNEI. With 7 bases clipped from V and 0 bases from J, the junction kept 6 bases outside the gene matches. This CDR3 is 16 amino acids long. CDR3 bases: TGTGCCAGCACTGCAGGGGGGAGCTCCTATAATTCACCCCTCCACTTT. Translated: CASTAGGSSYNSPLHF.

The CDR3 sequence: CASSDGDRGRGETQYF. CDR3 sequence (DNA): TGTGCCAGCAGTGACGGGGACAGGGGTCGGGGGGAGACCCAGTACTTC. The V call is TRBV6-1, the J call TRBJ2-5, with TRBD1 matching over 10 bases. The CDR3 contains 16 residues. Looked up from germline, CDR1 is MNHNS and CDR2 is SASEGT. V dropped 3 bases and J dropped 5; count of bases not matched to a gene: 9.

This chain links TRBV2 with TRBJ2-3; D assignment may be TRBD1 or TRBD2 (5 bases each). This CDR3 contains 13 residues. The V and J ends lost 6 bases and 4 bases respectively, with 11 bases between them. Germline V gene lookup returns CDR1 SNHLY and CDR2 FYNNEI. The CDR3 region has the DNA TGTGCCAGCAGGGGAAGAGGGGCAGATACGCAGTATTTT. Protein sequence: CASRGRGADTQYF.

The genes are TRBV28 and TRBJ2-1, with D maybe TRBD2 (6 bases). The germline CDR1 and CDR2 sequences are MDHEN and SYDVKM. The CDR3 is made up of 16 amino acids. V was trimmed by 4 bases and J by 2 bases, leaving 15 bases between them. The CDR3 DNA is TGTGCCAGCAGTTCCCCAAATGGCGGGACCTACAATGAGCAGTTCTTC. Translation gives CASSSPNGGTYNEQFF. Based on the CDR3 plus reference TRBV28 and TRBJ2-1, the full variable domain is DVKVTQSSRYLVKRTGEKVFLECVQDMDHENMFWYRQDPGLGLRLIYFSYDVKMKEKGDIPEGYSVSREKKERFSLILESASTNQTSMYLCASSSPNGGTYNEQFFGPGTRLTVL.

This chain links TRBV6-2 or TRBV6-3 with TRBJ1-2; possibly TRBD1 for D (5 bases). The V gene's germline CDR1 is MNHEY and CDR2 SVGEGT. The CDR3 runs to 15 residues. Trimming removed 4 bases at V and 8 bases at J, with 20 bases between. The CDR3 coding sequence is TGTGCCAGCAGTTTATCGGCAGGGCTGGGAGGAGGCTACACCTTC. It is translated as CASSLSAGLGGGYTF.

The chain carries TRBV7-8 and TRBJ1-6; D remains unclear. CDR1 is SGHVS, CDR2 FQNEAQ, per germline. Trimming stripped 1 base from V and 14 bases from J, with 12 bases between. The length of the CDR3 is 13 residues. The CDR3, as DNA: TGTGCCAGCAGCTTAGATCGGAGTCGGACCCTCCACTTT. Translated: CASSLDRSRTLHF.

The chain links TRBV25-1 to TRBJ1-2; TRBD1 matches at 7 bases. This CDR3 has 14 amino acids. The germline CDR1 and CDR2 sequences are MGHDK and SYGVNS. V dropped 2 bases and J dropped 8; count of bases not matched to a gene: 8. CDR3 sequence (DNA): TGTGCCAGCAGTGAACGCTGGAGACAGGGAGGCTACACCTTC. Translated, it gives CASSERWRQGGYTF.

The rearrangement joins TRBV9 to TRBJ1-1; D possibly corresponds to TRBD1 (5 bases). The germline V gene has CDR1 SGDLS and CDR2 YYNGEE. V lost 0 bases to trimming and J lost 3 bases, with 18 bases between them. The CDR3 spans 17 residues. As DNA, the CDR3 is TGTGCCAGCAGCGTAGGTGGGTCAGGGAGGAGGGACACTGAAGCTTTCTTT. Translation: CASSVGGSGRRDTEAFF.